What follows are 23 T cell receptor beta chains derived from one specimen sequenced in a study of technical replicates of blood from several donors. The assay was immunoSEQ multiplex PCR, and TCRdb's table has in-frame clones only and misses some. The sample records approximately 76,000 clones, roughly 90% being singletons. The sample taken for sequencing was T cells isolated from PBMCs. The receptors here all came from a human donor in good health.

This sequence joins TRBV11-1 and TRBJ2-5; 10 nucleotides match TRBD2. The junction had 12 bases not matched to a gene; V was cut back by 6 bases and J by 2 bases. CDR3 length equals 17 residues. CDR1 is SGHAT, CDR2 FQDESV, per germline (reference sequence). For the CDR3, the DNA is TGTGCCAGCAGGCCTAAACTACTAGCGGGGAGACAAGAGACCCAGTACTTC. It yields the protein CASRPKLLAGRQETQYF.

The CDR3 protein is CASQEAVRAGELFF. CDR3 DNA sequence: TGTGCCAGTCAAGAGGCCGTACGGGCCGGGGAGCTGTTTTTT. The V and J genes are TRBV27 and TRBJ2-2; D unclear. Germline assignment: CDR1 MNHEY and CDR2 SMNVEV (reference sequence). The CDR3 extends over 14 amino acids. V was clipped by 9 bases and J by 6 bases, with 17 bases between them.

The CDR3 region has the DNA TGTGCCAGCAGCTTGGCAGGGCTCGGCACAGATACGCAGTATTTT. It translates to CASSLAGLGTDTQYF. V is TRBV5-6 and J is TRBJ2-3, with D tentatively TRBD1 (5 bases). The CDR3 is 15 residues long. The V end was cut by 0 bases, the J end by 1 base, with 9 bases between. Germline CDR1 is SGHDT and CDR2 is YYEEEE. Filled out from reference TRBV5-6 and TRBJ2-3, the complete variable domain reads DAGVTQSPTHLIKTRGQQVTLRCSPKSGHDTVSWYQQALGQGPQFIFQYYEEEERQRGNFPDRFSGHQFPNYSSELNVNALLLGDSALYLCASSLAGLGTDTQYFGPGTRLTVL.

V is TRBV19 and J is TRBJ1-1, with a possible D match to TRBD1 (6 bases). Trimming left V 10 bases short and J 1 base short, with 13 bases between. Germline V gene sequence: CDR1 LNHDA, CDR2 SQIVND (reference sequence). This CDR3 spans 13 amino acids. The CDR3 sequence: CATWGQTNTEAFF. In DNA, the CDR3 is TGTGCCACTTGGGGGCAGACGAACACTGAAGCTTTCTTT.

V is TRBV30 and J is TRBJ2-1; D may be TRBD1 (6 bases). CDR1 GTSNPN and CDR2 SVGIG come from the germline V gene (reference sequence). Trimming stripped 3 bases from V and 7 bases from J, with 10 bases between. This CDR3 contains 12 residues. CDR3 in DNA: TGTGCCTGGAGCGGGACACTTAATGAGCAGTTCTTC. This codes for CAWSGTLNEQFF.

The chain joins TRBV6-1 to TRBJ2-5; 12 bases fit TRBD2. Germline V lookup: CDR1 MNHNS, CDR2 SASEGT. CDR3 length: 15 residues. V dropped 5 bases and J dropped 4; count of bases not matched to a gene: 5. The CDR3 reads CASSTLAGGVETQYF. CDR3 bases: TGTGCCAGCAGTACACTAGCGGGGGGTGTAGAGACCCAGTACTTC.

V usage is TRBV4-1 and J usage is TRBJ2-1; 9 nucleotides align to TRBD2. From germline, CDR1 is MGHRA and CDR2 YSYEKL. This CDR3 comprises 14 residues. V lost 4 bases to trimming and J lost 4 bases; unmatched junction nucleotides: 2. The CDR3 is CASSRLAGYNEQFF. The DNA for the CDR3 is TGCGCCAGCAGCCGCCTAGCGGGGTACAATGAGCAGTTCTTC.

The chain uses TRBV2 and TRBJ1-2, with TRBD1 matching 8 bases. The junction had 9 bases not matched to a gene; V was cut back by 2 bases and J by 4 bases. This CDR3 is 16 amino acids long. Germline CDR1 and CDR2: SNHLY and FYNNEI. Here the CDR3 reads CASSEPRGQWGYGYTF. CDR3 DNA: TGTGCCAGCAGTGAACCCAGGGGGCAGTGGGGCTATGGCTACACCTTC. Using reference TRBV2 and TRBJ1-2 for the parts outside the CDR3, the full variable domain is EPEVTQTPSHQVTQMGQEVILRCVPISNHLYFYWYRQILGQKVEFLVSFYNNEISEKSEIFDDQFSVERPDGSNFTLKIRSTKLEDSAMYFCASSEPRGQWGYGYTFGSGTRLTVV.

The chain couples TRBV2 to TRBJ2-3; weak D call: TRBD2 (5 bases). Germline V gene lookup returns CDR1 SNHLY and CDR2 FYNNEI. Deletions cut 7 bases from V and 4 bases from J, with 9 bases between. This CDR3 comprises 12 residues. The CDR3: CASNLAADTQYF. The CDR3 bases are TGTGCCAGCAACCTAGCCGCAGATACGCAGTATTTT.

The gene calls are TRBV10-2 and TRBJ2-1; D ambiguous. The length of the CDR3 is 12 residues. Germline V gene sequence: CDR1 WSHSY, CDR2 SAAADI. Trimming left V 6 bases short and J 8 bases short, with 11 bases between. The CDR3 reads CASRYSFDEQFF. CDR3 coding DNA: TGCGCCAGCAGGTACAGTTTCGATGAGCAGTTCTTC.

The chain has TRBV30 and TRBJ1-3; D uncertain. V was pared by 3 bases and J by 0 bases, with 9 bases between. Germline-derived CDR1 and CDR2 are GTSNPN and SVGIG (reference sequence). This CDR3 comprises 14 residues. The CDR3 sequence is CAWRIPRSGNTIYF. CDR3 coding DNA: TGTGCCTGGAGAATACCGCGCTCTGGAAACACCATATATTTT. The full variable domain, rest sourced from reference TRBV30 and TRBJ1-3, is SQTIHQWPATLVQPVGSPLSLECTVEGTSNPNLYWYRQAAGRGLQLLFYSVGIGQISSEVPQNLSASRPQDRQFILSSKKLLLSDSGFYLCAWRIPRSGNTIYFGEGSWLTVV.

This chain joins TRBV5-5 and TRBJ2-2, with D perhaps matching TRBD1 (6 bases). Between the trimmed V and J ends, which lost 4 bases and 1 base, there was a span of 8 bases. CDR1 is SGHKS and CDR2 is YYEKEE in the germline V gene (reference sequence). This CDR3 is built from 14 residues. As DNA, the CDR3 is TGTGCCAGCAGCCAGACAGGGAACACCGGGGAGCTGTTTTTT. Amino acids: CASSQTGNTGELFF.

The chain links TRBV27 to TRBJ2-7, with a possible D match to TRBD2 (6 bases). CDR3 size: 14 residues. Trimming took 5 bases from V and 3 from J, leaving 14 bases between them. Germline CDR1 MNHEY, CDR2 SMNVEV (reference sequence). The CDR3: CASSLRDSRYEQYF. CDR3 nucleotide sequence: TGTGCCAGCAGTCTCCGGGACTCCCGCTACGAGCAGTACTTC.

V and J are TRBV7-6 and TRBJ1-3, with 11 nucleotides matching TRBD1. This CDR3 comprises 15 residues. The trim removed 5 bases at V and 4 bases at J, leaving 4 bases unmatched. Germline CDR1 SGHVS, CDR2 FNYEAQ. As DNA, the CDR3 is TGTGCCAGCAGCACCCGGACAGGGGGCGGAAACACCATATATTTT. Its protein product is CASSTRTGGGNTIYF.

CDR3 DNA: TGTGCCAGCAGCTTTCAGGTTTGGAAAGCTTTCTTT. This translates into CASSFQVWKAFF. The chain employs TRBV7-2 and TRBJ1-1, with unresolved D. CDR3 length equals 12 residues. V shed 3 bases and J shed 9 bases, with 11 bases lying between them. Germline V gene sequence: CDR1 SGHTA, CDR2 FQGNSA.

The chain employs TRBV5-1 and TRBJ2-7, with 10 positions matching TRBD1. The V gene's germline CDR1 is SGHRS and CDR2 YFSETQ. V was clipped by 0 bases and J by 3 bases; unmatched bases: 0. CDR3 length: 14 amino acids. Here the CDR3 reads CASSLGTGGYEQYF. CDR3 sequence (DNA): TGCGCCAGCAGCTTGGGGACAGGGGGCTACGAGCAGTACTTC.

The chain is built from TRBV6-5 and TRBJ2-5, with TRBD1 matching over 7 bases. CDR1 and CDR2 from the germline V gene are MNHEY and SVGAGI. V gave up 4 bases and J gave up 2 bases; unmatched junction bases: 4. The CDR3 has 14 residues. CDR3 nucleotides: TGTGCCAGCAGTTTAGGACAGGTACAAGAGACCCAGTACTTC. Protein sequence: CASSLGQVQETQYF.

The V and J genes are TRBV14 and TRBJ2-7, with 11 bases that match TRBD2. The J segment lost 0 bases and the V segment lost 1 base, leaving 2 bases of the junction unmatched. Germline V lookup: CDR1 SGHDN, CDR2 FVKESK. The CDR3 has 16 amino acids. The CDR3 DNA reads TGTGCCAGCAGCCAAGGGGGACTAGCGGCCTCCTACGAGCAGTACTTC. Translation gives CASSQGGLAASYEQYF. The variable domain in full, with the rest retrieved from reference TRBV14 and TRBJ2-7, is EAGVTQFPSHSVIEKGQTVTLRCDPISGHDNLYWYRRVMGKEIKFLLHFVKESKQDESGMPNNRFLAERTGGTYSTLKVQPAELEDSGVYFCASSQGGLAASYEQYFGPGTRLTVT.

The chain carries TRBV7-9 and TRBJ1-3; 8 positions match TRBD1. Germline V gene lookup returns CDR1 SEHNR and CDR2 FQNEAQ (reference sequence). The CDR3 spans 15 residues. V gave up 5 bases and J gave up 4 bases; unmatched junction bases: 7. The DNA for the CDR3 is TGTGCCAGCAGCGAACTCCGGACAGGGGGAAACACCATATATTTT. This sequence encodes CASSELRTGGNTIYF.

V usage is TRBV25-1 and J usage is TRBJ1-4; tentative D call: TRBD1 (6 bases). The ends were cut back, 3 bases at V and 7 bases at J, with 15 bases in the middle. The germline gives CDR1 MGHDK, CDR2 SYGVNS. The CDR3 runs 15 residues. The CDR3 bases are TGTGCCAGCAGTGATACCACCGGGACATCTGAAAAACTGTTTTTT. Translated: CASSDTTGTSEKLFF. Complete variable domain (other parts from reference TRBV25-1 and TRBJ1-4): EADIYQTPRYLVIGTGKKITLECSQTMGHDKMYWYQQDPGMELHLIHYSYGVNSTEKGDLSSESTVSRIRTEHFPLTLESARPSHTSQYLCASSDTTGTSEKLFFGSGTQLSVL.

The rearrangement joins TRBV4-1 to TRBJ2-2; TRBD2 agrees at 9 bases. This CDR3 comprises 19 residues. Germline assignment: CDR1 MGHRA and CDR2 YSYEKL. V lost 0 bases, J lost 0 bases, and 8 bases stayed unmatched. For the CDR3, the DNA is TGCGCCAGCAGCCAAGATAGGGTAGCGGGGGTCGCGAACACCGGGGAGCTGTTTTTT. The encoded protein is CASSQDRVAGVANTGELFF.

The chain has TRBV19 and TRBJ1-2, with 8 bases identical to TRBD1. J gave up 5 bases and V 3 bases, and 2 bases lay outside the gene matches. This CDR3 comprises 13 residues. Germline V gene data show CDR1 as LNHDA and CDR2 as SQIVND (reference sequence). The CDR3 spells CASSIRQGYGYTF. Written as DNA, the CDR3 is TGTGCCAGTAGTATCCGACAGGGGTATGGCTACACCTTC.

This chain joins TRBV7-8 and TRBJ2-3; D gene unclear. The germline V and J ends were trimmed by 6 bases and 0 bases, with 16 bases remaining between them. Germline lookup yields CDR1 SGHVS and CDR2 FQNEAQ. The CDR3 consists of 16 residues. In DNA, the CDR3 is TGTGCCAGCAGTGGGTGGAGTGCCCCGAGCACAGATACGCAGTATTTT. It is translated as CASSGWSAPSTDTQYF.